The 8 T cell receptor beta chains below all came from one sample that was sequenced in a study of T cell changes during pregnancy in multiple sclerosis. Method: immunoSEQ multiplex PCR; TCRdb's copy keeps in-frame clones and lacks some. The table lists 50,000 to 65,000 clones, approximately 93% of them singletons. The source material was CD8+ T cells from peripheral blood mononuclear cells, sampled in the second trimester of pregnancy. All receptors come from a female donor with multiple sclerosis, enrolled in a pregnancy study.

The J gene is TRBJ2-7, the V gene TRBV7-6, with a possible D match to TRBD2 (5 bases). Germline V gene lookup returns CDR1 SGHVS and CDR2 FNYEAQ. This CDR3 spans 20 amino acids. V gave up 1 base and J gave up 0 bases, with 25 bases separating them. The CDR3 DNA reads TGTGCCAGCAGCTTAGTTCCACCTAAGAGGGATGGAGTTATCTCCTACGAGCAGTACTTC. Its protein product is CASSLVPPKRDGVISYEQYF.

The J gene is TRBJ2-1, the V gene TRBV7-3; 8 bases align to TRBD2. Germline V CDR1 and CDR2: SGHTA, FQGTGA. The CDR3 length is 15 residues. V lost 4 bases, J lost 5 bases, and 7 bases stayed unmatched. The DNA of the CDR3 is TGTGCCAGCAGCTCGGGACTAGGAACGGACAATGAGCAGTTCTTC. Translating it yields CASSSGLGTDNEQFF.

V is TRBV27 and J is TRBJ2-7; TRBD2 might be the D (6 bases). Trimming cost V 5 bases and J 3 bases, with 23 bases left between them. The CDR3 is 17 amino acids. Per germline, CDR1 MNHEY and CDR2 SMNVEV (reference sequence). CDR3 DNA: TGTGCCAGCAGTCCACTGAGCGGAGGGCTCTTTTTCTACGAGCAGTACTTC. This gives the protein CASSPLSGGLFFYEQYF.

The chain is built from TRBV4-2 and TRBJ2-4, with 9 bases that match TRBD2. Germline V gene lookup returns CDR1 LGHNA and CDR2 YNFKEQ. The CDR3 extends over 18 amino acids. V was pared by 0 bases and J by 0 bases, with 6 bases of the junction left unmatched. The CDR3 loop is CASSQEDELAGAKNIQYF. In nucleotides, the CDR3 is TGTGCCAGCAGCCAAGAGGACGAACTAGCGGGAGCCAAAAACATTCAGTACTTC.

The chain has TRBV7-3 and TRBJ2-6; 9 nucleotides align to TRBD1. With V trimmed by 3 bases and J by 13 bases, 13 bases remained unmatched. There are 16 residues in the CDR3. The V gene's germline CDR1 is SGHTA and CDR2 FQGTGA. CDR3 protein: CASSLIRRDRAEVLTF. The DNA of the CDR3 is TGTGCCAGCAGCTTGATCCGGCGGGACAGGGCAGAGGTCCTGACTTTC.

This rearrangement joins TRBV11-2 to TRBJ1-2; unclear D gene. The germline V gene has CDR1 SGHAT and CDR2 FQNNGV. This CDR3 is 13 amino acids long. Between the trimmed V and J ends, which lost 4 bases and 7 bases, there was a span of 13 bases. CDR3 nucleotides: TGTGCCAGCAGCTCCTCCGGGTCGGGTGGCTACACCTTC. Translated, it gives CASSSSGSGGYTF.

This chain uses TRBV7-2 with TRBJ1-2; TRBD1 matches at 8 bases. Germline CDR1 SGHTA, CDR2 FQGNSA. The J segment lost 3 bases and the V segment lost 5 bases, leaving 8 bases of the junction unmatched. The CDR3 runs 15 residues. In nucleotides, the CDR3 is TGTGCCAGCAGCCTAACCACAGGGGGTGACTATGGCTACACCTTC. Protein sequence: CASSLTTGGDYGYTF.

The CDR3 DNA is TGTGCCAGCAGCTTATTCGGCTACGAGCAGTACTTC. This sequence encodes CASSLFGYEQYF. This chain connects TRBV5-4 to TRBJ2-7; D is unresolved. The CDR3 totals 12 residues. The germline V gene has CDR1 SGHNT and CDR2 YYREEE (reference sequence). The ends were cut back, 2 bases at V and 3 bases at J, with 6 bases in the middle.